These T cell receptor beta chains were read from a single sample in a study of T cell responses to AZD1222 COVID-19 vaccine. Measured with immunoSEQ multiplex PCR; TCRdb has only the in-frame clones, and not every one. Among fewer than 120,000 clones listed, just under 95% were seen once. The input for sequencing was peripheral blood, taken 28 days after the second AZD1222 dose. These receptors originate from an adult who received the AZD1222 COVID-19 vaccine. Each CDR3 is given with its conserved first and last residue. The D gene is left open where the match is weak. Only some rows state a clone size, as once, few, many or a class for expanded clones.

>TRBV3-1/TRBV3-2|TRBJ2-2|TRBD2|-
CASSQWHMSGLAAGELFF
TGTGCCAGCAGCCAATGGCACATGTCCGGACTAGCCGCCGGGGAGCTGTTTTTT
>TRBV7-9|TRBJ1-6|-|-
CASSLDREAPLHF
TGTGCCAGCAGCTTAGACAGGGAGGCACCCCTCCACTTT
>TRBV30|TRBJ1-3|-|-
CAWSRVTGRGNTIYF
TGTGCCTGGTCAAGGGTGACAGGACGGGGAAACACCATATATTTT
>TRBV9|TRBJ1-1|-|-
CASSAEGSRGVNTEAFF
TGTGCCAGCAGCGCGGAGGGGTCCCGAGGGGTGAACACTGAAGCTTTCTTT
>TRBV7-9|TRBJ2-5|-|-
CASSPFEGEGETQYF
TGTGCCAGCAGCCCCTTCGAGGGGGAAGGCGAGACCCAGTACTTC
>TRBV5-1|TRBJ2-5|-|-
CASSLEPLPQETQYF
TGCGCCAGCAGCTTGGAACCCCTACCCCAGGAGACCCAGTACTTC
>TRBV9|TRBJ2-7|-|-
CASSVGGRAPYEQYF
TGTGCCAGCAGCGTAGGGGGACGGGCACCCTACGAGCAGTACTTC
>TRBV21-1|TRBJ1-6|-|-
CASSTLTGGRSPLHF
TGTGCCAGCAGCACCCTGACAGGGGGCAGGTCACCCCTCCACTTT
>TRBV28|TRBJ1-2|-|-
CASSPGTYGYTF
TGTGCCAGCAGTCCCGGGACCTATGGCTACACCTTC
>TRBV5-1|TRBJ2-5|-|-
CASSLVGGLETQYF
TGCGCCAGCAGCTTGGTTGGGGGGCTGGAGACCCAGTACTTC
>TRBV24-1|TRBJ2-1|-|-
CATSDSSLHNEQFF
TGTGCCACCAGTGATTCTAGTCTCCACAATGAGCAGTTCTTC
>TRBV5-8|TRBJ1-4|-|-
CASAGLRGEKLFF
TGTGCCAGCGCCGGACTAAGGGGTGAAAAACTGTTTTTT
>TRBV7-2|TRBJ1-5|-|-
CASSSDSHNQPQHF
TGTGCCAGCAGCTCGGACAGTCACAATCAGCCCCAGCATTTT
>TRBV5-4|TRBJ1-1|-|once
CASSLRLSLNTEAFF
TGTGCCAGCAGCTTGCGATTAAGCTTAAACACTGAAGCTTTCTTT
>TRBV2|TRBJ2-2|-|-
CASSEALLGANTGELFF
TGTGCCAGCAGTGAAGCCTTACTAGGGGCGAACACCGGGGAGCTGTTTTTT
>TRBV2|TRBJ2-3|TRBD2|-
CASSRRTSGGVSQYF
TGTGCCAGCTCTAGAAGGACTAGCGGGGGGGTATCGCAGTATTTT
>TRBV29-1|TRBJ2-7|TRBD2|-
CSVEDRAGGSYEQYF
TGCAGCGTTGAAGATAGGGCGGGGGGGTCCTACGAGCAGTACTTC
>TRBV7-9|TRBJ2-5|-|-
CASSLAAGGETQYF
TGTGCCAGCAGCTTAGCCGCAGGGGGGGAGACCCAGTACTTC
>TRBV11-3|TRBJ1-4|TRBD1|-
CASTLTPGQDQKGPNEKLFF
TGTGCCAGCACCCTTACACCGGGACAGGATCAAAAAGGACCTAATGAAAAACTGTTTTTT
>TRBV6-6|TRBJ2-5|TRBD1|-
CAGRDSPHETQYF
TGTGCCGGCAGGGACAGCCCCCACGAGACCCAGTACTTC